This record covers a single T cell receptor beta chain. The source of the sample is a study of blood T cell repertoires in COVID-19. On the study more broadly: Italy, Spain and the United States were the sources of the convalescent and acute COVID-19 samples. T cells, B-cell-depleted T cells, or PBMCs provided the cDNA or gDNA that served as material.

Under the authors' procedure: Amplifying reference gene primers gave estimates of nucleated cell counts. Clones were read by immunoSEQ multiplex PCR, and TCRdb kept only the in-frame ones, dropping some. The V and J calls and clone size are taken from that table; D and trimming were inferred from the DNA. Of approximately 77,000 clones listed, approximately 90% are singletons. After removal of 0 bases from V and 6 bases from J, the junction contained 0 bases not matched to a gene. The CDR3 spans 13 residues. Germline CDR1 SGHTS, CDR2 YDEGEE. The chain is built from TRBV5-8 and TRBJ2-1, with 7 nucleotides matching TRBD1. The specimen was peripheral blood. This receptor was taken from a man in his forties or fifties with active COVID-19. CDR3 residues: CASSLGQGNEQFF. The CDR3 nucleotides read TGTGCCAGCAGCTTGGGACAGGGCAATGAGCAGTTCTTC.